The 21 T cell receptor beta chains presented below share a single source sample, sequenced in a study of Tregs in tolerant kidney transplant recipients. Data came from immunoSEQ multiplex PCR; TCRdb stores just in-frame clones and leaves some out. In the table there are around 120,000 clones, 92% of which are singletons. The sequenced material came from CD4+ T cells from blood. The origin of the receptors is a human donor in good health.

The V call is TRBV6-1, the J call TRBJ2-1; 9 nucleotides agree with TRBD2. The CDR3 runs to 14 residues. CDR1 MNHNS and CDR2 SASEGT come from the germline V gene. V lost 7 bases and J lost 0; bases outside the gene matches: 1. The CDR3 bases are TGTGCCAGCACAGCGGGAGGCTCCTACAATGAGCAGTTCTTC. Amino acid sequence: CASTAGGSYNEQFF.

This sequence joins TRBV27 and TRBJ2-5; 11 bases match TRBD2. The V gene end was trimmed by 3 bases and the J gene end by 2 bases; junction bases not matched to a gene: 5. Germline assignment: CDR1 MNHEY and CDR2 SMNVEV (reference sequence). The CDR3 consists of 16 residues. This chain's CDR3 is CASSFLAGGGQETQYF. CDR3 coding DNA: TGTGCCAGCAGTTTTCTAGCGGGAGGAGGGCAAGAGACCCAGTACTTC.

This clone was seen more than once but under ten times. The chain's CDR3 is CASSGGLLNYEQYF. The CDR3 DNA sequence: TGTGCCAGCAGCGGGGGACTGCTGAACTACGAGCAGTACTTC. This chain links TRBV5-4 with TRBJ2-7, with D perhaps matching TRBD2 (6 bases). Germline values: CDR1 SGHNT, CDR2 YYREEE (reference sequence). The length of the CDR3 is 14 residues. The ends were cut back, 4 bases at V and 3 bases at J, with 14 bases in the middle.

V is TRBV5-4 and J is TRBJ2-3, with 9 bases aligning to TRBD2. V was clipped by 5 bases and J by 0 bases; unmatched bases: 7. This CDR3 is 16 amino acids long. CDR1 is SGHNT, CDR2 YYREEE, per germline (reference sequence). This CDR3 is CASRRGTSLSTDTQYF. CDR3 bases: TGTGCCAGCAGGCGAGGGACTAGCCTTAGCACAGATACGCAGTATTTT.

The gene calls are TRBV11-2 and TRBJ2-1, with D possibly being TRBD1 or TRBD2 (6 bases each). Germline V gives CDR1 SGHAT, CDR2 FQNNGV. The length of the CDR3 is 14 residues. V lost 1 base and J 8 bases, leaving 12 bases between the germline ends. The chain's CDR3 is CASSLGLGGDEQFF. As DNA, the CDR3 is TGTGCCAGCAGCTTAGGACTAGGGGGTGATGAGCAGTTCTTC.

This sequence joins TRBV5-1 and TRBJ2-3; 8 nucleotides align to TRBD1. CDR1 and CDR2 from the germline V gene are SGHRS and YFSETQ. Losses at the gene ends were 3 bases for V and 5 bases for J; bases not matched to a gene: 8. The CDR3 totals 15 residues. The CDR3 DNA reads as TGCGCCAGCAGCTCAAGCAGGGGGCAAATAGATACGCAGTATTTT. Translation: CASSSSRGQIDTQYF.

The CDR3 is CATSKGASRDQETQYF. The CDR3 DNA reads TGTGCCACCAGCAAAGGGGCTAGCCGGGACCAAGAGACCCAGTACTTC. The V and J genes are TRBV15 and TRBJ2-5; D is tentatively TRBD1 or TRBD2 (5 bases each). V was clipped by 4 bases and J by 0 bases, with 15 bases between them. The V gene's germline CDR1 is LNHNV and CDR2 YYDKDF (reference sequence). CDR3 length: 16 amino acids.

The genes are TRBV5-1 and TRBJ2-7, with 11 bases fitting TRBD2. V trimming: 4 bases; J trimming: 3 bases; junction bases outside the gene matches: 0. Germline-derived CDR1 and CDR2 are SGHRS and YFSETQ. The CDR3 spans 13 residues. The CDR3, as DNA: TGCGCCAGCAGCGGGACTAGCGGCTACGAGCAGTACTTC. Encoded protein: CASSGTSGYEQYF.

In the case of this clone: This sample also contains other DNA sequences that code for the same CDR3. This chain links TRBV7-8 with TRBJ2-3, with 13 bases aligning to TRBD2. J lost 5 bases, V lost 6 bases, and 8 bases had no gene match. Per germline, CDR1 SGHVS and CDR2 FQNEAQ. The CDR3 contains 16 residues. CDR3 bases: TGTGCCAGCAGACCAAGGACTAGCGGGAGAGGAGATACGCAGTATTTT. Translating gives CASRPRTSGRGDTQYF.

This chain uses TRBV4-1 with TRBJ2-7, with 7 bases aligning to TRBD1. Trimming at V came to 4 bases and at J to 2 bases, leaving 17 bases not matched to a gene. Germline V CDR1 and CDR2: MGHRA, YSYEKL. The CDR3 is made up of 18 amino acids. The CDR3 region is CASSRTLTYRGVTYEQYF. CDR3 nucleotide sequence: TGCGCCAGCAGCCGAACCTTGACTTACAGGGGAGTAACCTACGAGCAGTACTTC.

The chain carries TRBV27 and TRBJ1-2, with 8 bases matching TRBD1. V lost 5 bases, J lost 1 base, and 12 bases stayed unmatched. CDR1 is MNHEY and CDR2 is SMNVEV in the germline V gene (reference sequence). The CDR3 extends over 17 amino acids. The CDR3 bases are TGTGCCAGCAGTCCAAAGACAGGGGTATCCTTTAACTATGGCTACACCTTC. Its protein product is CASSPKTGVSFNYGYTF.

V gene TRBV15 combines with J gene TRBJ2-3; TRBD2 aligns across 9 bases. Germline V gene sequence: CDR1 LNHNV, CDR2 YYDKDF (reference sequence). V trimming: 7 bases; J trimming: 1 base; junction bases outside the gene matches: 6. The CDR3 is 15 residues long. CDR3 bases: TGTGCCACCAACCGCGGGGGGGCGGGCACAGATACGCAGTATTTT. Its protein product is CATNRGGAGTDTQYF.

The CDR3 sequence: CASSLYGNTEAFF. The CDR3 region has the DNA TGTGCCAGCAGCTTATATGGGAACACTGAAGCTTTCTTT. The genes are TRBV7-9 and TRBJ1-1, with unresolved D. Germline assignment: CDR1 SEHNR and CDR2 FQNEAQ (reference sequence). The CDR3 is made up of 13 amino acids. Trimming pared 2 bases from V and 1 base from J, leaving 5 bases between.

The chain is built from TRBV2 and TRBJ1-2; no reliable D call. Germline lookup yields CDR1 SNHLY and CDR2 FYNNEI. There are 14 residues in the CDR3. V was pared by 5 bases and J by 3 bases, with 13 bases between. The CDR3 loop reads CASSKDYGDYGYTF. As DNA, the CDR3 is TGTGCCAGCAGTAAGGATTACGGCGACTATGGCTACACCTTC.

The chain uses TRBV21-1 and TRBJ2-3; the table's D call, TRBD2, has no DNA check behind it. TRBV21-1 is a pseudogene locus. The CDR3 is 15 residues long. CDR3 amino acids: CASRAAGGQEDTQYF. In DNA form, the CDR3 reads TGTGCCAGCAGAGCGGCGGGAGGGCAAGAAGATACGCAGTATTTT.

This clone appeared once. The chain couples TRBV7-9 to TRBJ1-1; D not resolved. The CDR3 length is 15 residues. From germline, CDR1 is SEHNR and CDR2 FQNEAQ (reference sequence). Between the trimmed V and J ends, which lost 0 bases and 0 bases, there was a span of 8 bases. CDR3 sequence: CASSLAGSMNTEAFF. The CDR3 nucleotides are TGTGCCAGCAGCTTAGCCGGCTCAATGAACACTGAAGCTTTCTTT.

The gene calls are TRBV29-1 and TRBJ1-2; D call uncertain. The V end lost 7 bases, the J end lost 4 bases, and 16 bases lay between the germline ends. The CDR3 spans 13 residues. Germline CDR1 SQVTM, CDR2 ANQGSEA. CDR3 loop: CSAHPPGTYGYTF. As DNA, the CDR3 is TGCAGCGCCCACCCCCCGGGAACCTATGGCTACACCTTC.

The CDR3 sequence: CASSVWRGPPDTQYF. The CDR3 DNA is TGTGCCAGCAGCGTTTGGAGAGGCCCGCCAGATACGCAGTATTTT. The chain is built from TRBV9 and TRBJ2-3, with unresolved D. This CDR3 has 15 residues. V was trimmed by 2 bases and J by 4 bases, leaving 14 bases between them. Germline CDR1 is SGDLS and CDR2 is YYNGEE.

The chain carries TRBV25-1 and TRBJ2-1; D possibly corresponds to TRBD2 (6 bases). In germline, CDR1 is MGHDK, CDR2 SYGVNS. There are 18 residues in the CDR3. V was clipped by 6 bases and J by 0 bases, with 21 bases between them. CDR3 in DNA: TGTGCCAGCAGCGGCGGGACCGCCTTAGTGAGCTCCTACAATGAGCAGTTCTTC. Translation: CASSGGTALVSSYNEQFF.

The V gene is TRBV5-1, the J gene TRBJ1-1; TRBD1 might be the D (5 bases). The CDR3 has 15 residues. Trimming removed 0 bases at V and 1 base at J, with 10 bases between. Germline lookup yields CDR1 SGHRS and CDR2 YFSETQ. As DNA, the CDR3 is TGCGCCAGCAGCTTGGGAGGGGAGGGGAACACTGAAGCTTTCTTT. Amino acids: CASSLGGEGNTEAFF.

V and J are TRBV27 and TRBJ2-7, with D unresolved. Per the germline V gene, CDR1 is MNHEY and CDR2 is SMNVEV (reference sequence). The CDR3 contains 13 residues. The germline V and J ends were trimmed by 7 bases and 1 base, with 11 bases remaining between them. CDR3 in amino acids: CASKGSPSYEQYF. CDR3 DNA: TGTGCCAGCAAGGGCAGCCCTTCCTACGAGCAGTACTTC.